Each of the 13 T cell receptor beta chains below was sequenced from the same sample in a study of technical replicates of blood from a handful of donors. TCRdb's copy holds only in-frame clones and misses some; the assay was immunoSEQ multiplex PCR. Here the sample spans around 69,000 clones, approximately 83% being singletons. Sequencing used PBMCs. The receptors come from a human donor in good health. Some clones in this sample may be carry-over from other donors' samples.

V is TRBV1 and J is TRBJ2-2; the D call of TRBD1 is as the table states it, not checked on the DNA. TRBV1 counts as a pseudogene. This CDR3 is built from 18 residues. The CDR3 nucleotides are TGCACCAGCAGCCAACCAGGGGGAAGGACCCAGAACACCGGGGAGCTGTTTTTT. Translating it yields CTSSQPGGRTQNTGELFF.

This chain joins TRBV25-1 and TRBJ1-5; TRBD1 agrees at 9 bases. The CDR3 has 15 residues. Germline V lookup: CDR1 MGHDK, CDR2 SYGVNS. Trimming at V came to 1 base and at J to 7 bases, leaving 5 bases not matched to a gene. The CDR3: CASSESGTGRQPQHF. CDR3 in DNA: TGTGCCAGCAGTGAATCAGGGACAGGGCGCCAGCCCCAGCATTTT. Based on the CDR3 plus reference TRBV25-1 and TRBJ1-5, the full variable domain is EADIYQTPRYLVIGTGKKITLECSQTMGHDKMYWYQQDPGMELHLIHYSYGVNSTEKGDLSSESTVSRIRTEHFPLTLESARPSHTSQYLCASSESGTGRQPQHFGDGTRLSIL.

In DNA form, the CDR3 reads TGCAGCGTTTCCGGGACTACTAATGAAAAACTGTTTTTT. Its translation: CSVSGTTNEKLFF. The chain has TRBV29-1 and TRBJ1-4, with D possibly matching TRBD1 (5 bases). The CDR3 sequence is 13 residues long. V lost 5 bases, J lost 2 bases, and 9 bases lay in between. The germline CDR1 and CDR2 sequences are SQVTM and ANQGSEA.

This clone turned up a few times. This chain links TRBV27 with TRBJ2-1; 9 nucleotides align to TRBD2. This CDR3 contains 15 residues. The germline V gene has CDR1 MNHEY and CDR2 SMNVEV (reference sequence). Trimming took 6 bases from V and 5 from J; bases not matched to a gene: 8. Written as DNA, the CDR3 is TGTGCCAGCAGGACTATTAGCGGGAGAAACAATGAGCAGTTCTTC. It codes for CASRTISGRNNEQFF.

The V call is TRBV7-9, the J call TRBJ2-7; 10 bases are a match to TRBD1. The CDR3 is made up of 14 amino acids. Germline CDR1 is SEHNR and CDR2 is FQNEAQ (reference sequence). With V trimmed by 4 bases and J by 4 bases, 4 bases remained unmatched. The CDR3 loop reads CASSSPGQGYEQYF. CDR3 in DNA: TGTGCCAGCAGCTCGCCGGGACAGGGGTACGAGCAGTACTTC.

The chain combines TRBV5-1 with TRBJ1-4; D might be TRBD1 (6 bases). V shed 2 bases and J shed 3 bases, with 11 bases lying between them. The CDR3 loop spans 15 amino acids. Germline V gene sequence: CDR1 SGHRS, CDR2 YFSETQ. CDR3 DNA: TGCGCCAGCAGCTTTTCAGGGGAAGCTAATGAAAAACTGTTTTTT. Its translation: CASSFSGEANEKLFF. The full variable domain, in which reference TRBV5-1 and TRBJ1-4 provide the parts outside the CDR3, is KAGVTQTPRYLIKTRGQQVTLSCSPISGHRSVSWYQQTPGQGLQFLFEYFSETQRNKGNFPGRFSGRQFSNSRSEMNVSTLELGDSALYLCASSFSGEANEKLFFGSGTQLSVL.

The chain uses TRBV21-1 and TRBJ1-5; the DNA was not compared with TRBD1, the D call given in the table. TRBV21-1 represents a pseudogene. The CDR3 length is 13 residues. CDR3 coding DNA: TGTGCCAGCAGCAAAGGGAGAGGGGGGCCCCAGCATTTT. Its translation is CASSKGRGGPQHF.

The chain links TRBV7-2 to TRBJ1-2, with 8 positions matching TRBD1. CDR3 length: 16 residues. Germline CDR1 is SGHTA and CDR2 is FQGNSA. The V and J ends lost 0 bases and 7 bases, in that order; junction bases with no gene match: 10. CDR3 region: CASSLAGGNRGGGYTF. CDR3 nucleotides: TGTGCCAGCAGCTTAGCAGGAGGGAACAGGGGGGGTGGCTACACCTTC.

This clone was seen only a few times. CDR3 DNA: TGTGCCAGCAGTGAGACAGGCTTCTCTGGAAACACCATATATTTT. The encoded protein is CASSETGFSGNTIYF. The V and J genes are TRBV2 and TRBJ1-3; D may be TRBD1 (6 bases). CDR1 and CDR2 from the germline V gene are SNHLY and FYNNEI. The V gene lost 3 bases and the J gene lost 0 bases, with 9 bases spanning the gap. The CDR3 is made up of 15 amino acids.

The chain has TRBV4-1 and TRBJ1-2; D possibly corresponds to TRBD1 (6 bases). The germline CDR1 and CDR2 sequences are MGHRA and YSYEKL. The CDR3 totals 15 residues. Trimming took off 2 bases at V and 3 bases at J, with 13 bases between the two ends. The CDR3 loop reads CASSQTQGSYYGYTF. The CDR3 DNA reads as TGCGCCAGCAGCCAAACACAGGGTAGTTACTATGGCTACACCTTC.

The chain employs TRBV19 and TRBJ1-3; D is undetermined. Trimming left V 10 bases short and J 0 bases short, with 16 bases between. Germline V gene sequence: CDR1 LNHDA, CDR2 SQIVND (reference sequence). The CDR3 runs to 15 residues. The CDR3 region is CATQDGGSSGNTIYF. The CDR3 nucleotides are TGTGCCACCCAGGACGGAGGCTCCTCTGGAAACACCATATATTTT.

The chain recombines TRBV12-5 with TRBJ1-2, with 7 bases matching TRBD1. Trimming took 4 bases from V and 4 from J; bases not matched to a gene: 6. This CDR3 contains 14 residues. CDR1 and CDR2 (germline): LGHNT, FRNRAP. The CDR3 loop reads CASGSQGGGYGYTF. CDR3 nucleotide sequence: TGTGCTAGTGGTTCCCAGGGGGGAGGCTATGGCTACACCTTC.

In DNA, the CDR3 is TGTGCCTGGAGCAGCGACTCCTACAATGAGCAGTTCTTC. Residues: CAWSSDSYNEQFF. The rearrangement uses TRBV30 and TRBJ2-1, with D unclear. V was clipped by 3 bases and J by 0 bases, with 6 bases between them. The CDR3 totals 13 residues. Germline loops: CDR1 GTSNPN, CDR2 SVGIG (reference sequence).